Following are 30 T cell receptor beta chains from one sample sequenced in a study of blood T cell repertoires in COVID-19. Assay: immunoSEQ multiplex PCR; the TCRdb copy retains only in-frame clones and omits some. This sample yields approximately 63,000 clones, of which roughly 89% are seen a single time; 1% to 1.5% belongs to the top ten. Sample: peripheral blood. These receptors were obtained from a woman of 80 years or more with acute or convalescent COVID-19.

The chain uses TRBV18 and TRBJ2-7; 7 bases are shared with TRBD1. The V and J ends lost 6 bases and 7 bases, in that order; junction bases with no gene match: 6. Germline V lookup: CDR1 KGHSH, CDR2 LQKENI. CDR3 length equals 12 residues. DNA of the CDR3: TGTGCCAGCTCCCCGACAGGGCAAGAGCAGTACTTC. Protein sequence: CASSPTGQEQYF. The whole variable domain, remainder taken from reference TRBV18 and TRBJ2-7, is NAGVMQNPRHLVRRRGQEARLRCSPMKGHSHVYWYRQLPEEGLKFMVYLQKENIIDESGMPKERFSAEFPKEGPSILRIQQVVRGDSAAYFCASSPTGQEQYFGPGTRLTVT.

The chain employs TRBV3-1 (or the pseudogene TRBV3-2) and TRBJ2-5, with 11 bases matching TRBD1. Germline trimming cut 4 bases from V and 5 bases from J; bases unmatched to any gene: 9. Looked up from germline, CDR1 is LGHDT and CDR2 is YNNKEL (reference sequence). CDR3 size: 16 residues. The CDR3: CASSLRAGTGGETQYF. The CDR3 nucleotides read TGTGCCAGCAGCCTTCGAGCCGGGACAGGGGGGGAGACCCAGTACTTC.

The V gene is TRBV11-2, the J gene TRBJ2-4; D possibly corresponds to TRBD1 (6 bases). CDR3 length: 15 amino acids. With 1 base removed from V and 5 bases from J, the gap between germline ends came to 12 bases. Germline CDR1 reads SGHAT; CDR2 reads FQNNGV. CDR3 sequence (DNA): TGTGCCAGCAGCTTAGGACCGGGACAACAAAACATTCAGTACTTC. It translates to CASSLGPGQQNIQYF.

The chain joins TRBV11-3 to TRBJ2-1; 11 bases match TRBD1. Germline-derived CDR1 and CDR2 are SGHNT and YENEEA. V trimming: 5 bases; J trimming: 4 bases; junction bases outside the gene matches: 4. The CDR3 covers 15 residues. CDR3 sequence (DNA): TGTGCCAGCAGCAGGGGACAGGGGGGATACAATGAGCAGTTCTTC. This encodes CASSRGQGGYNEQFF.

The chain couples TRBV19 to TRBJ1-2, with TRBD1 matching over 7 bases. Germline assignment: CDR1 LNHDA and CDR2 SQIVND (reference sequence). After removal of 1 base from V and 3 bases from J, the junction contained 5 bases not matched to a gene. The CDR3 contains 15 residues. CDR3 sequence reads: CASSIAFGTDYGYTF. The DNA for the CDR3 is TGTGCCAGTAGTATAGCTTTCGGGACAGACTATGGCTACACCTTC.

The J gene is TRBJ2-4, the V gene TRBV5-6, with 9 bases matching TRBD2. The germline V gene has CDR1 SGHDT and CDR2 YYEEEE. The CDR3 is made up of 16 amino acids. V dropped 0 bases and J dropped 6; count of bases not matched to a gene: 7. CDR3 sequence: CASSLVAGASGNIQYF. CDR3 bases: TGTGCCAGCAGCTTGGTAGCGGGGGCCTCCGGAAACATTCAGTACTTC.

V gene TRBV2 combines with J gene TRBJ1-3; TRBD1 is a possible D gene (5 bases). This CDR3 is 15 amino acids long. Germline V gene data show CDR1 as SNHLY and CDR2 as FYNNEI. Deletions cut 6 bases from V and 4 bases from J, with 16 bases between. CDR3 in DNA: TGTGCCAGCAGGATCCAGGGAGGATTCGGAAACACCATATATTTT. Its translation is CASRIQGGFGNTIYF.

The genes are TRBV20-1 and TRBJ2-3; unclear D gene. V was clipped by 5 bases and J by 3 bases, with 6 bases between them. The length of the CDR3 is 11 residues. CDR1 is DFQATT and CDR2 is SNEGSKA in the germline V gene (reference sequence). The CDR3 sequence: CSALITDTQYF. As DNA, the CDR3 is TGCAGTGCTCTTATAACAGATACGCAGTATTTT.

V usage is TRBV3-1 (or the pseudogene TRBV3-2) and J usage is TRBJ2-5; D is perhaps TRBD1 (6 bases). The CDR3 spans 19 residues. The germline V and J ends were trimmed by 6 bases and 2 bases, with 28 bases remaining between them. Germline V CDR1 and CDR2: LGHDT, YNNKEL (reference sequence). As DNA, the CDR3 is TGTGCCAGCAGGAGCCGGGACACACAAAAACTGGAGGATCAAGAGACCCAGTACTTC. Translated: CASRSRDTQKLEDQETQYF.

The chain recombines TRBV5-4 with TRBJ2-7; the D gene is possibly TRBD2 (5 bases). Trimming cost V 4 bases and J 2 bases, with 19 bases left between them. The V gene's germline CDR1 is SGHNT and CDR2 YYREEE (reference sequence). The CDR3 spans 16 residues. CDR3 nucleotides: TGTGCCAGCAGCCCGAGGTCGGGGAACCACGCCTACGAGCAGTACTTC. It codes for CASSPRSGNHAYEQYF.

V usage is TRBV6-2 or TRBV6-3 and J usage is TRBJ2-3; D is perhaps TRBD2 (7 bases). The germline V gene has CDR1 MNHEY and CDR2 SVGEGT. This CDR3 has 16 residues. V lost 1 base and J 0 bases, leaving 11 bases between the germline ends. The DNA of the CDR3 is TGTGCCAGCAGTTACTTCGGGGGGCCCAGCACAGATACGCAGTATTTT. Protein sequence: CASSYFGGPSTDTQYF.

This sequence joins TRBV7-3 and TRBJ2-2; 9 bases are a match to TRBD1. The CDR3 is 16 residues long. Trimming at V came to 10 bases and at J to 1 base, leaving 10 bases not matched to a gene. The germline V gene has CDR1 SGHTA and CDR2 FQGTGA. DNA for the CDR3: TGTGCCACCGGACTACAGGGGGCGGGGAACACCGGGGAGCTGTTTTTT. The encoded protein is CATGLQGAGNTGELFF.

This chain links TRBV7-6 with TRBJ2-7, with D hard to call. The germline V gene encodes CDR1 SGHVS and CDR2 FNYEAQ. V lost 5 bases and J 4 bases, leaving 12 bases between the germline ends. This CDR3 spans 13 amino acids. The CDR3: CASSPPPSYEQYF. The CDR3 nucleotides read TGTGCCAGCAGCCCGCCTCCCAGTTACGAGCAGTACTTC.

The chain carries TRBV19 and TRBJ1-1; D not certain. Trimming took 9 bases from V and 3 from J, leaving 8 bases between them. The CDR3 has 11 amino acids. Per germline, CDR1 LNHDA and CDR2 SQIVND (reference sequence). The chain's CDR3 is CASREDTEAFF. The CDR3 coding sequence is TGTGCCAGCCGGGAGGACACTGAAGCTTTCTTT.

The V call is TRBV7-9, the J call TRBJ1-2; weak D call: TRBD1 (5 bases). Trimming took off 4 bases at V and 4 bases at J, with 13 bases between the two ends. CDR3 length: 14 residues. CDR1 is SEHNR, CDR2 FQNEAQ, per germline (reference sequence). The CDR3: CASSSTQGSYGYTF. In DNA form, the CDR3 reads TGTGCCAGCAGCTCAACTCAGGGAAGCTATGGCTACACCTTC.

This CDR3 is CASGQGRWAFF. The CDR3, as DNA: TGTGCTAGTGGACAGGGACGGTGGGCTTTCTTT. The chain carries TRBV7-2 and TRBJ1-1, with 8 positions matching TRBD1. Germline loops: CDR1 SGHTA, CDR2 FQGNSA. The CDR3 consists of 11 residues.

The rearrangement uses TRBV2 and TRBJ1-5, with unresolved D. The CDR3 is 15 residues long. From germline, CDR1 is SNHLY and CDR2 FYNNEI. V was pared by 7 bases and J by 2 bases, with 15 bases between. Here the CDR3 DNA reads TGTGCCAGCACCCCAACTGCTGGAGGCAATCAGCCCCAGCATTTT. Its translation: CASTPTAGGNQPQHF.

This clone occurred once. The CDR3 protein is CASSATGGPNYGYTF. Here the CDR3 DNA reads TGTGCCAGCAGCGCGACAGGGGGCCCCAACTATGGCTACACCTTC. The chain couples TRBV7-9 to TRBJ1-2; 10 bases align to TRBD1. Germline V gene sequence: CDR1 SEHNR, CDR2 FQNEAQ (reference sequence). This CDR3 contains 15 residues. J was trimmed by 2 bases and V by 5 bases; bases with no gene match: 5.

The chain is built from TRBV19 and TRBJ2-2; 7 positions match TRBD1. The CDR3 loop spans 14 amino acids. Germline CDR1 LNHDA, CDR2 SQIVND (reference sequence). Trimming cost V 6 bases and J 4 bases; bases outside gene matches: 5. This CDR3 reads CASSKGQSTGELFF. CDR3 bases: TGTGCCAGTAGCAAGGGACAGAGCACCGGGGAGCTGTTTTTT.

V and J are TRBV13 and TRBJ2-1, with 9 nucleotides matching TRBD1. There are 17 residues in the CDR3. V shed 5 bases, J shed 7 bases, and the junction held 15 bases outside the gene matches. Looked up from germline, CDR1 is PRHDT and CDR2 is FYEKMQ (reference sequence). In nucleotides, the CDR3 is TGTGCCAGCAGCCTACAATTAGGGACAGGGCCTTTGAATGAGCAGTTCTTC. It codes for CASSLQLGTGPLNEQFF.

The chain uses TRBV18 and TRBJ2-1; 11 nucleotides line up with TRBD2. This CDR3 contains 14 residues. Per germline, CDR1 KGHSH and CDR2 LQKENI. Trimming took 3 bases from V and 8 from J; bases not matched to a gene: 3. The CDR3 reads CASSPSGRAYEQFF. DNA of the CDR3: TGTGCCAGCTCACCTAGCGGGAGGGCGTATGAGCAGTTCTTC.

J is TRBJ2-7 and V is TRBV7-6; TRBD2 matches 7 bases. The germline V gene has CDR1 SGHVS and CDR2 FNYEAQ. The CDR3 sequence is 15 residues long. The trim removed 0 bases at V and 2 bases at J, leaving 4 bases unmatched. DNA of the CDR3: TGTGCCAGCAGCTTAGCGGCTAGCGGTACCTACGAGCAGTACTTC. Residues: CASSLAASGTYEQYF.

V gene TRBV6-5 combines with J gene TRBJ1-2, with 7 positions matching TRBD1. The trim removed 2 bases at V and 8 bases at J, leaving 11 bases unmatched. Per germline, CDR1 MNHEY and CDR2 SVGAGI. The CDR3 covers 15 residues. CDR3 DNA: TGTGCCAGCAGTTACGAGGGGGCAGGGCGCAGGGGCTACACCTTC. Translation gives CASSYEGAGRRGYTF.

V is TRBV19 and J is TRBJ2-6; D ambiguous. The CDR3 is 17 amino acids. The germline V gene encodes CDR1 LNHDA and CDR2 SQIVND (reference sequence). The germline V and J ends were trimmed by 1 base and 0 bases, with 10 bases remaining between them. CDR3 sequence: CASSIGSSGSGANVLTF. CDR3 nucleotides: TGTGCCAGTAGTATAGGGTCATCCGGCTCTGGGGCCAACGTCCTGACTTTC.

This clone appeared a few times. CDR3 bases: TGTGCCAGCAGTTACCATGGACAGGCCCAGGAGCAGTACTTC. It yields the protein CASSYHGQAQEQYF. The rearrangement links TRBV6-5 to TRBJ2-7, with TRBD1 identical over 7 bases. The V and J ends lost 2 bases and 7 bases, in that order; junction bases with no gene match: 8. The CDR3 covers 14 residues. Germline values: CDR1 MNHEY, CDR2 SVGAGI.

The chain couples TRBV24-1 to TRBJ2-2; D may be TRBD2 (5 bases). V was shortened by 4 bases and J by 7 bases, with 12 bases between the two germline ends. Per the germline V gene, CDR1 is KGHDR and CDR2 is SFDVKD. This CDR3 region has 14 residues. The CDR3 sequence: CATSDPGGGGELFF. The CDR3 DNA reads as TGTGCCACCAGTGACCCTGGTGGAGGCGGGGAGCTGTTTTTT.

The V and J genes are TRBV5-1 and TRBJ1-4; possibly TRBD1 for D (5 bases). V shed 0 bases and J shed 8 bases, with 14 bases lying between them. Germline V lookup: CDR1 SGHRS, CDR2 YFSETQ. The CDR3 has 15 amino acids. The CDR3 sequence: CASSLGSAGIEKLFF. The DNA for the CDR3 is TGCGCCAGCAGCTTGGGGTCGGCAGGGATCGAAAAACTGTTTTTT.

The chain joins TRBV10-3 to TRBJ2-1, with 7 bases lining up with TRBD1. This CDR3 has 16 amino acids. Germline CDR1 and CDR2: ENHRY and SYGVKD. V was clipped by 2 bases and J by 4 bases; unmatched bases: 8. The CDR3 region is CAISEGDRVGYNEQFF. As DNA, the CDR3 is TGTGCCATCAGTGAGGGAGACAGGGTTGGTTACAATGAGCAGTTCTTC.

The genes are TRBV5-4 and TRBJ1-2, with TRBD1 identical over 8 bases. V lost 0 bases, J lost 4 bases, and 5 bases stayed unmatched. Germline CDR1 and CDR2: SGHNT and YYREEE (reference sequence). The CDR3 consists of 15 residues. CDR3 loop: CASSLGATGVYGYTF. DNA of the CDR3: TGTGCCAGCAGCTTGGGAGCGACAGGGGTCTATGGCTACACCTTC.

In this sample, this clone turned up once. V usage is TRBV6-5 and J usage is TRBJ2-1; D call uncertain. Germline V gives CDR1 MNHEY, CDR2 SVGAGI. CDR3 length: 14 residues. V was clipped by 6 bases and J by 5 bases, with 14 bases between them. DNA of the CDR3: TGTGCCAGCAGATCCTCTGGAGCCGACAATGAGCAGTTCTTC. Amino acid sequence: CASRSSGADNEQFF.